Reported below is one T cell receptor beta chain. Its antigen is as yet unknown. Naive CD8 populations comprised CD45RO-negative cells positively selected for CCR7, excluding terminally differentiated effector memory CD45RA+ cells. Germline CDR1 MNHEY, CDR2 SVGAGI. Trimming left V 2 bases short and J 7 bases short, with 12 bases between. The CDR3 runs 14 residues. This record comes from a study of shared clonotypes between healthy human individuals. Study-wide points: The represented genetic and exposure-history diversity was limited by the small number of donors.

Only in-frame clones appear in the TCRdb table, and some are missing; sequencing was by immunoSEQ multiplex PCR. This table holds about 1,800,000 clones, about 95% found once. The specimen sequenced was naive CD8+ T cells sorted from blood. The origin of this receptor is a man in his late teens or twenties in good health. J is TRBJ2-1 and V is TRBV6-5; D unclear. The CDR3 here is CASSYGSSTNEQFF. CDR3 DNA: TGTGCCAGCAGTTACGGTTCTAGTACGAATGAGCAGTTCTTC.